One and the same sample provided the 19 T cell receptor beta chains below, sequenced in a study of response to subunit inactivated influenza vaccine. TCRdb re-called the RT-PCR reads through MiXCR, storing one row per CDR3 protein. The data contain around 530,000 distinct CDR3 sequences, about 11% of them singletons. Here the sequenced sample was PBMCs from blood, taken on the day of vaccination. The receptor source for this set is a man aged 45-60 years who received an inactivated influenza vaccine.

This clonotype was observed a few times. The J gene is TRBJ2-7, the V gene TRBV29-1; D might be TRBD1 (6 bases). Trimming took 1 base from V and 4 from J, leaving 20 bases between them. This CDR3 has 16 amino acids. Germline V CDR1 and CDR2: SQVTM, ANQGSEA. CDR3 amino acids: CSVEGATGQLSYEQYF. DNA for the CDR3: TGCAGCGTTGAAGGCGCAACCGGACAGCTATCATACGAGCAGTACTTC.

This clonotype was found a few times. The chain combines TRBV20-1 with TRBJ2-1; 12 nucleotides line up with TRBD2. This CDR3 has 17 residues. Germline V gene lookup returns CDR1 DFQATT and CDR2 SNEGSKA (reference sequence). V lost 1 base to trimming and J lost 6 bases; unmatched junction nucleotides: 10. The DNA of the CDR3 is TGCAGTGCTAGAGGCCCTCTCGCTAGCGGGAGGGCCAATGAGCAGTTCTTC. It translates to CSARGPLASGRANEQFF.

The gene calls are TRBV27 and TRBJ2-3; 8 bases are a match to TRBD2. Germline CDR1 reads MNHEY; CDR2 reads SMNVEV (reference sequence). The CDR3 loop spans 14 amino acids. V lost 8 bases, J lost 4 bases, and 8 bases stayed unmatched. CDR3 loop: CASRGGLVADTQYF. DNA of the CDR3: TGTGCCAGCCGTGGGGGACTAGTCGCAGATACGCAGTATTTT.

In its sample, this clonotype was seen once. V usage is TRBV11-2 and J usage is TRBJ2-1; TRBD2 matches at 10 bases. CDR3 length: 18 amino acids. In germline, CDR1 is SGHAT, CDR2 FQNNGV. Trimming cost V 5 bases and J 4 bases; bases outside gene matches: 14. The CDR3 bases are TGTGCCAGCAGCCCCCCGGTAGCGGGGGGCCCCCATTACAATGAGCAGTTCTTC. It codes for CASSPPVAGGPHYNEQFF.

V usage is TRBV7-2 and J usage is TRBJ2-3, with 9 bases that match TRBD2. CDR1 and CDR2 (germline): SGHTA, FQGNSA. V lost 4 bases to trimming and J lost 1 base; unmatched junction nucleotides: 6. This CDR3 contains 16 residues. CDR3 loop: CASSSGVAGGTDTQYF. For the CDR3, the DNA is TGTGCCAGCAGCTCTGGAGTAGCGGGGGGCACAGATACGCAGTATTTT. Using reference TRBV7-2 and TRBJ2-3 for the parts outside the CDR3, the full variable domain is GAGVSQSPSNKVTEKGKDVELRCDPISGHTALYWYRQSLGQGLEFLIYFQGNSAPDKSGLPSDRFSAERTGGSVSTLTIQRTQQEDSAVYLCASSSGVAGGTDTQYFGPGTRLTVL.

In this sample, this clonotype turned up a few times. CDR3 bases: TGTGCCAGCAGCTTAGCTACAGGGATGAGTGAGCAGTTCTTC. Protein: CASSLATGMSEQFF. This sequence joins TRBV7-2 and TRBJ2-1, with D possibly being TRBD1 (6 bases). CDR1 is SGHTA, CDR2 FQGNSA, per germline. The V gene lost 0 bases and the J gene lost 9 bases, with 12 bases spanning the gap. There are 14 residues in the CDR3.

The chain uses TRBV5-4 and TRBJ2-7, with TRBD2 matching 13 bases. In germline, CDR1 is SGHNT, CDR2 YYREEE (reference sequence). V trimming: 4 bases; J trimming: 3 bases; junction bases outside the gene matches: 13. The CDR3 totals 18 residues. The DNA for the CDR3 is TGTGCCAGCAGCGAGAAACGACTAGCGGGGGGTATAGTCTACGAGCAGTACTTC. It is translated as CASSEKRLAGGIVYEQYF.

This clonotype came up many times. J is TRBJ2-3 and V is TRBV7-8, with 7 bases aligning to TRBD2. CDR3 size: 16 residues. V trimming: 5 bases; J trimming: 2 bases; junction bases outside the gene matches: 10. The V gene's germline CDR1 is SGHVS and CDR2 FQNEAQ. This chain's CDR3 is CASSPTGLSNTDTQYF. CDR3 sequence (DNA): TGTGCCAGCAGCCCCACGGGACTAAGCAACACAGATACGCAGTATTTT.

This clonotype was counted between two and nine times. The chain employs TRBV20-1 and TRBJ2-1; 10 nucleotides agree with TRBD2. CDR1 and CDR2 (germline): DFQATT, SNEGSKA (reference sequence). There are 15 residues in the CDR3. The junction had 6 bases not matched to a gene; V was cut back by 2 bases and J by 5 bases. This CDR3 is CSARQIAGGNNEQFF. The CDR3 DNA follows: TGCAGTGCTAGACAAATAGCGGGGGGCAACAATGAGCAGTTCTTC.

This clonotype was seen only a few times. This chain uses TRBV29-1 with TRBJ1-1, with D perhaps matching TRBD1 (5 bases). CDR3 length equals 14 residues. Germline V lookup: CDR1 SQVTM, CDR2 ANQGSEA. V dropped 5 bases and J dropped 0 bases, with 13 bases sitting between them. The CDR3 region is CSVTEAGLNTEAFF. CDR3 DNA: TGCAGCGTTACGGAGGCAGGGCTGAACACTGAAGCTTTCTTT.

This chain joins TRBV5-5 and TRBJ2-4; D gene uncertain. Trimming took off 4 bases at V and 5 bases at J, with 16 bases between the two ends. The CDR3 consists of 15 residues. Per the germline V gene, CDR1 is SGHKS and CDR2 is YYEKEE (reference sequence). The CDR3 is CASSPSARTQNIQYF. The CDR3 bases are TGTGCCAGCAGCCCGTCGGCCCGAACCCAAAACATTCAGTACTTC.

This clonotype appeared many times. The V call is TRBV6-2 or TRBV6-3, the J call TRBJ2-6, with D possibly being TRBD1 or TRBD2 (5 bases each). CDR3 length: 17 amino acids. The germline gives CDR1 MNHEY, CDR2 SVGEGT. Trimming removed 6 bases at V and 4 bases at J, with 19 bases between. In nucleotides, the CDR3 is TGTGCCAGCAGACCGGGACGGACCAGAGGGGGGGCCAACGTCCTGACTTTC. Its protein product is CASRPGRTRGGANVLTF.

This clonotype appeared a single time. V gene TRBV9 combines with J gene TRBJ1-2; 7 positions match TRBD1. The junction had 3 bases not matched to a gene; V was cut back by 3 bases and J by 1 base. CDR3 length: 14 residues. The germline V gene encodes CDR1 SGDLS and CDR2 YYNGEE. The CDR3 nucleotides are TGTGCCAGCAGCGGGGACAGCCTTAACTATGGCTACACCTTC. Amino acids: CASSGDSLNYGYTF.

The CDR3 region has the DNA TGTGCCAGCAGTTTAGATTCCTGGGCTAACAGCGGCACTGAAGCTTTCTTT. Translating gives CASSLDSWANSGTEAFF. The chain links TRBV12-3 or TRBV12-4 to TRBJ1-1, with D uncertain. Trimming took 1 base from V and 4 from J, leaving 19 bases between them. The CDR3 contains 17 residues.

The genes are TRBV6-2 or TRBV6-3 and TRBJ2-5, with TRBD2 matching 9 bases. The junction had 7 bases not matched to a gene; V was cut back by 6 bases and J by 5 bases. This CDR3 is 14 amino acids long. Looked up from germline, CDR1 is MNHEY and CDR2 is SVGEGT. CDR3 coding DNA: TGTGCCAGCAGGACTAGCGGCCCGGGGGAGACCCAGTACTTC. Its translation: CASRTSGPGETQYF.

This chain connects TRBV6-5 to TRBJ2-6, with 7 nucleotides matching TRBD1. The junction had 10 bases not matched to a gene; V was cut back by 2 bases and J by 0 bases. This CDR3 has 19 amino acids. From germline, CDR1 is MNHEY and CDR2 SVGAGI. The CDR3 reads CASSYTPGTEISGANVLTF. Written as DNA, the CDR3 is TGTGCCAGCAGTTACACCCCCGGGACAGAGATCTCTGGGGCCAACGTCCTGACTTTC.

This clonotype occurred many times. The V gene is TRBV12-3 or TRBV12-4, the J gene TRBJ1-1, with 7 bases lining up with TRBD1. The CDR3 is 16 residues long. The V segment lost 4 bases and the J segment 4 bases; nucleotides outside the gene matches: 12. CDR3 sequence reads: CASSSARGGVGTEAFF. CDR3 nucleotide sequence: TGTGCCAGCAGTTCGGCCAGGGGGGGAGTTGGCACTGAAGCTTTCTTT.

The rearrangement uses TRBV12-3 or TRBV12-4 and TRBJ2-4; 11 bases are shared with TRBD2. This CDR3 is built from 17 residues. The V and J ends lost 1 base and 3 bases, in that order; junction bases with no gene match: 5. In DNA form, the CDR3 reads TGTGCCAGCAGTTTAGGTGGTCTAGCGGGAGGCAAAAACATTCAGTACTTC. Translating gives CASSLGGLAGGKNIQYF.

This clonotype occurred a few times. This chain links TRBV11-2 with TRBJ2-1; a weak D match, TRBD2 (5 bases). There are 13 residues in the CDR3. V lost 0 bases to trimming and J lost 9 bases, with 9 bases between them. CDR1 and CDR2 (germline): SGHAT, FQNNGV. CDR3 bases: TGTGCCAGCAGCTTAGAGAGGGCGCTTGAGCAGTTCTTC. This gives the protein CASSLERALEQFF.